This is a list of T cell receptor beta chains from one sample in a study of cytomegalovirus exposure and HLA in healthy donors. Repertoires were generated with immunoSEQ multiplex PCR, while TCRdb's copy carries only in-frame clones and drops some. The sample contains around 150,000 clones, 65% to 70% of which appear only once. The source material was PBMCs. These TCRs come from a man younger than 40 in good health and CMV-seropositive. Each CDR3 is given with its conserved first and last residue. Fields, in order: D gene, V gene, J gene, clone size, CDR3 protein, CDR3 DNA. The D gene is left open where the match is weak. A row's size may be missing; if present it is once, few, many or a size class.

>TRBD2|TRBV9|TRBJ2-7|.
CASSAGGTSGEQYF
TGTGCCAGCAGCGCAGGGGGGACTAGCGGAGAGCAGTACTTC
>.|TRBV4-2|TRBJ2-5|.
CASSQVQRETQYF
TGTGCCAGCAGCCAAGTTCAGCGAGAGACCCAGTACTTC
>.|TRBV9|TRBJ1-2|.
CASSVPPSGFYGYTF
TGTGCCAGCAGCGTCCCCCCTTCGGGGTTCTATGGCTACACCTTC
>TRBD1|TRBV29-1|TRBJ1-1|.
CSVAPGQGSEAFF
TGCAGCGTTGCCCCGGGACAGGGTTCTGAAGCTTTCTTT
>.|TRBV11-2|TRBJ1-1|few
CASSSIPQGIANTEAFF
TGTGCCAGCAGCTCCATACCACAGGGAATCGCGAACACTGAAGCTTTCTTT
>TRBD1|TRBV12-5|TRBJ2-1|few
CASGSHPRGPAQFF
TGTGCTAGTGGTTCGCACCCCAGGGGGCCGGCGCAGTTCTTC
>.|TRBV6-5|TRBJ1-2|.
CASSYGRGFSYGYTF
TGTGCCAGCAGTTACGGTAGAGGATTCAGCTATGGCTACACCTTC
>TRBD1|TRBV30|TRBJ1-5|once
CAWGRGPHQPQHF
TGTGCCTGGGGCAGGGGGCCTCATCAGCCCCAGCATTTT
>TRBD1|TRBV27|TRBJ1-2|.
CASRSGQIHGYTF
TGTGCCAGCAGGTCGGGACAGATCCATGGCTACACCTTC
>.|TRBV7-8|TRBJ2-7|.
CASSLELVCEQYF
TGTGCCAGCAGCTTAGAACTAGTCTGCGAGCAGTACTTC
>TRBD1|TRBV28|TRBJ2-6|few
CASSWAGTGRVGANVLTF
TGTGCCAGCAGCTGGGCCGGGACAGGGAGAGTCGGGGCCAACGTCCTGACTTTC
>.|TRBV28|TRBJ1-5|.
CASSLWPGDSNQPQHF
TGTGCCAGCAGTTTATGGCCAGGGGATAGCAATCAGCCCCAGCATTTT
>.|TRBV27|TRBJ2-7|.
CASSLRGLLFEQYF
TGTGCCAGCAGTCTGAGGGGACTTTTATTCGAGCAGTACTTC
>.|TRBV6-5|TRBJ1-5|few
CASRSAGNQPQHF
TGTGCCAGCAGATCAGCGGGCAATCAGCCCCAGCATTTT
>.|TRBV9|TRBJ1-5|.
CASSVGQTFNQPQHF
TGTGCCAGCAGCGTAGGACAGACCTTCAATCAGCCCCAGCATTTT
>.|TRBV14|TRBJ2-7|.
CASSQSGEQYF
TGTGCCAGCAGCCAGTCAGGGGAGCAGTACTTC
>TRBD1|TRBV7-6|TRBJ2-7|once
CASSYRQGADEQYF
TGTGCCAGCAGCTATCGACAGGGGGCGGACGAGCAGTACTTC
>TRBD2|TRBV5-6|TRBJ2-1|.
CASTFRGLAANEQFF
TGTGCCAGCACTTTCAGGGGACTAGCGGCCAATGAGCAGTTCTTC
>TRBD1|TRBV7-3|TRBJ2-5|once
CASSFGQGASETQYF
TGTGCCAGCTCCTTCGGACAGGGGGCTAGTGAGACCCAGTACTTC
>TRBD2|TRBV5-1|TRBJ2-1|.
CASSIIAGPNNEQFF
TGCGCCAGCAGCATAATAGCGGGGCCCAACAATGAGCAGTTCTTC
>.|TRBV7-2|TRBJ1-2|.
CASSPGRGYTF
TGTGCCAGCAGCCCTGGGAGAGGCTACACCTTC
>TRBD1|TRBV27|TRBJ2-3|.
CASSLDRGTDTQYF
TGTGCCAGCAGTTTAGACAGGGGCACAGATACGCAGTATTTT
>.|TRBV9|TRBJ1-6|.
CASSLMDSSYNSPLHF
TGTGCCAGTTCCCTGATGGACAGTTCCTATAATTCACCCCTCCACTTT
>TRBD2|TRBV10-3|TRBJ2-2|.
CAISISGSGTGELFF
TGTGCCATCTCCATCAGCGGGAGTGGCACCGGGGAGCTGTTTTTT
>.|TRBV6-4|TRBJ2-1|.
CASSPGVVGNEQFF
TGTGCCAGCAGTCCCGGGGTAGTCGGAAATGAGCAGTTCTTC
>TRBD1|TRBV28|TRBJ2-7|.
CASSGQGSEQYF
TGTGCCAGCAGTGGACAGGGATCCGAGCAGTACTTC
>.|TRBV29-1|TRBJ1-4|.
CSVGSGGIEKLFF
TGCAGCGTTGGATCGGGGGGCATTGAAAAACTGTTTTTT
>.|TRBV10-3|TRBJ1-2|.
CASSLEQGYGYTF
TGTGCCAGCAGCCTAGAACAGGGCTATGGCTACACCTTC
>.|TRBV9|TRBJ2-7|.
CASSVAARGVPYEQYF
TGTGCCAGCAGCGTAGCCGCCCGGGGTGTACCCTACGAGCAGTACTTC
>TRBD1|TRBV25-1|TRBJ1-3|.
CASTRGKSGNTIYF
TGTGCCAGCACCAGGGGGAAATCTGGAAACACCATATATTTT